The 11 T cell receptor beta chains given below trace back to one sample, sequenced in a study of regulatory T cells in long-lasting Graves disease. The time point is: newly diagnosed GD, antithyroid drugs for less than 3 months. From PBMCs, RNA was extracted and then used to make the TCR library. Arm-PCR of CDR3 regions and iRepertoire HTBI primers were used to build TCR beta libraries. TCRdb analysed the multiplex PCR reads with MiXCR anew, one entry per CDR3 protein. The sample shows roughly 560,000 distinct CDR3 sequences, about 16% of them seen only once. Another study also made use of these data, one on T cells in Graves' hyperthyroidism and ophthalmopathy.

The specimen comprised peripheral blood mononuclear cells (PBMCs), sampled at new diagnosis, from a patient treated with antithyroid drugs. Every receptor here comes from a woman between 40 and 65 years old with Graves disease.

This clonotype was picked up a small number of times. This chain connects TRBV28 to TRBJ1-3; the match to TRBD1 covers 8 bases. Per germline, CDR1 MDHEN and CDR2 SYDVKM. Germline trimming cut 7 bases from V and 1 base from J; bases unmatched to any gene: 6. CDR3 length: 15 amino acids. CDR3 loop: CASTPGGASGNTIYF. Here the CDR3 DNA reads TGTGCCAGCACCCCAGGGGGCGCTTCTGGAAACACCATATATTTT.

The rearrangement joins TRBV3-1 to TRBJ2-2, with 7 bases that match TRBD1. Germline V gene sequence: CDR1 LGHDT, CDR2 YNNKEL (reference sequence). Trimming cost V 4 bases and J 6 bases; bases outside gene matches: 2. This CDR3 is built from 13 residues. The CDR3 nucleotides are TGTGCCAGCAGCCCTCAGGGGGCCGGGGAGCTGTTTTTT. Its protein is CASSPQGAGELFF.

In this sample, this clonotype turned up many times. Germline and junction disagree at one end, which may indicate a read error. The rearrangement uses TRBV5-1 and TRBJ2-1; either TRBD1 or TRBD2 may supply D (5 bases each). CDR3 length: 14 residues. Germline-derived CDR1 and CDR2 are SGHRS and YFSETQ. CDR3 sequence reads: CASSLYVGGNEQFF. The DNA of the CDR3 is TGTGCCAGCAGCTTGTACGTTGGGGGCAATGAGCAGTTCTTC.

This clonotype was counted only a few times. The chain carries TRBV24-1 and TRBJ2-5; TRBD2 matches at 8 bases. The CDR3 has 15 amino acids. From germline, CDR1 is KGHDR and CDR2 SFDVKD. V dropped 6 bases and J dropped 4; count of bases not matched to a gene: 9. CDR3 DNA: TGTGCCACCAGTTCCGGGGGGGGCTTTATAGAGACCCAGTACTTC. Its translation: CATSSGGGFIETQYF.

The rearrangement joins TRBV15 to TRBJ1-5, with a tentative D call TRBD1 (6 bases). This CDR3 has 16 residues. Between the trimmed V and J ends, which lost 1 base and 1 base, there was a span of 11 bases. CDR1 and CDR2 (germline): LNHNV, YYDKDF (reference sequence). CDR3 bases: TGTGCCACCAGCAGAGTAGCAGGGGCAAGCAATCAGCCCCAGCATTTT. The encoded protein is CATSRVAGASNQPQHF.

This clonotype was picked up many times. This chain uses TRBV5-1 with TRBJ2-2; D perhaps matches TRBD1 (6 bases). The CDR3 extends over 16 amino acids. V gave up 0 bases and J gave up 0 bases, with 9 bases separating them. The V gene's germline CDR1 is SGHRS and CDR2 YFSETQ. DNA of the CDR3: TGCGCCAGCAGCTTGGTGGGACAACCGAACACCGGGGAGCTGTTTTTT. Translation: CASSLVGQPNTGELFF.

The V and J genes are TRBV10-2 and TRBJ1-1, with unresolved D. Germline V gene sequence: CDR1 WSHSY, CDR2 SAAADI. The CDR3 runs 15 residues. V was pared by 2 bases and J by 4 bases, with 14 bases between. The CDR3 nucleotides read TGCGCCAGCAGTGAGCCGGGGAAGGGTGGCACTGAAGCTTTCTTT. Translation: CASSEPGKGGTEAFF.

This clonotype was counted a few times. The chain carries TRBV27 and TRBJ2-1; the D gene is possibly TRBD1 (7 bases). The V gene's germline CDR1 is MNHEY and CDR2 SMNVEV (reference sequence). The CDR3 consists of 16 residues. The germline V and J ends were trimmed by 6 bases and 4 bases, with 19 bases remaining between them. The CDR3 nucleotides are TGTGCCAGCAGCATAAACCGACAGGGACTTTACAATGAGCAGTTCTTC. This sequence encodes CASSINRQGLYNEQFF.

V is TRBV19 and J is TRBJ1-2, with 7 bases identical to TRBD1. CDR3 length equals 15 residues. Germline values: CDR1 LNHDA, CDR2 SQIVND (reference sequence). Trimming cost V 6 bases and J 2 bases; bases outside gene matches: 9. Here the CDR3 reads CASRSWDSGNYGYTF. CDR3 nucleotides: TGTGCCAGTAGAAGCTGGGACAGCGGGAACTATGGCTACACCTTC.

J is TRBJ1-1 and V is TRBV20-1; D ambiguous. Germline values: CDR1 DFQATT, CDR2 SNEGSKA (reference sequence). This CDR3 comprises 11 residues. V was pared by 3 bases and J by 6 bases, with 8 bases between. CDR3 region: CSASPLSEAFF. The CDR3 coding sequence is TGCAGTGCTAGTCCGCTCTCTGAAGCTTTCTTT.

This clonotype was seen many times. Germline and junction disagree at one end, which may indicate a read error. The chain links TRBV6-2 or TRBV6-3 to TRBJ1-2; maybe TRBD1 (5 bases). The length of the CDR3 is 14 residues. Germline V gene sequence: CDR1 MNHEY, CDR2 SVGEGT. DNA for the CDR3: TGTGCCAGCAGTTACTCGAATGGGGCAGCCGGTTTGCGCTTC. Residues: CASSYSNGAAGLRF.